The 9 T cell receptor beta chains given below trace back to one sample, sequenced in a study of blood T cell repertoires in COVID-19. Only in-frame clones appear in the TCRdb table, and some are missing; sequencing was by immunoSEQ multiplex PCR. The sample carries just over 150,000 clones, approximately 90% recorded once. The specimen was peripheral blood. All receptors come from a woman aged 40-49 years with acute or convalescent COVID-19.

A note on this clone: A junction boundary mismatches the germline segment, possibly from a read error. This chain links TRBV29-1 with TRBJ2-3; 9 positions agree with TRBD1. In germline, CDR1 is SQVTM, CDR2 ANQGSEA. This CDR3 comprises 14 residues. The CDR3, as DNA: TGCAGCGGTGAACGTGGGACAGGGAGAGGTACGCAGTATTTT. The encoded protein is CSGERGTGRGTQYF.

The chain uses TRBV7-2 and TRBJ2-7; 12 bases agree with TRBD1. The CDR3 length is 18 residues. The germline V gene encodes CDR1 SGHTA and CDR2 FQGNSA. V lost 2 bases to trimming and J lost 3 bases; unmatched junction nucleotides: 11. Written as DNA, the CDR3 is TGTGCCAGCAGCTTACACCGGGACAGGGGGCGTTTAAGCTACGAGCAGTACTTC. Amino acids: CASSLHRDRGRLSYEQYF. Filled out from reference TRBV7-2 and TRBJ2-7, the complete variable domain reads GAGVSQSPSNKVTEKGKDVELRCDPISGHTALYWYRQSLGQGLEFLIYFQGNSAPDKSGLPSDRFSAERTGGSVSTLTIQRTQQEDSAVYLCASSLHRDRGRLSYEQYFGPGTRLTVT.

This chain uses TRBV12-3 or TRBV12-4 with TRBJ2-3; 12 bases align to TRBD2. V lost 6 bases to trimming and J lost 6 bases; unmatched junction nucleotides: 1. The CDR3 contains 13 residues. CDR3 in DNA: TGTGCCAGCAGGCTAGCGGGGGGGGATACGCAGTATTTT. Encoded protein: CASRLAGGDTQYF.

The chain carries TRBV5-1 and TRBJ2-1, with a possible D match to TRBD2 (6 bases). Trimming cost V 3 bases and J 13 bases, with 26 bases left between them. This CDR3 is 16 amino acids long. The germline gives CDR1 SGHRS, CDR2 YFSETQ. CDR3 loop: CASSSGGVREGSRQFF. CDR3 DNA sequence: TGCGCCAGCAGCTCCGGAGGGGTGAGAGAAGGGTCCCGTCAGTTCTTC.

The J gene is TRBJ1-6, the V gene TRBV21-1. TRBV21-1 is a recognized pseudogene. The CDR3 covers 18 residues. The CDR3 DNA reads TGTGCCAGCAGCAAAGGAGGGCCCTACCCCTCCTATAATTCACCCCTCCACTTT. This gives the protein CASSKGGPYPSYNSPLHF.

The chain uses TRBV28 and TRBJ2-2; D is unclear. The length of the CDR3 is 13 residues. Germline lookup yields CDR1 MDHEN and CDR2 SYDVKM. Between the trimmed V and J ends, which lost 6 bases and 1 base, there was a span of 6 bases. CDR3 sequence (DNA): TGTGCCAGCAGCCGGAGGAACACCGGGGAGCTGTTTTTT. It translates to CASSRRNTGELFF.

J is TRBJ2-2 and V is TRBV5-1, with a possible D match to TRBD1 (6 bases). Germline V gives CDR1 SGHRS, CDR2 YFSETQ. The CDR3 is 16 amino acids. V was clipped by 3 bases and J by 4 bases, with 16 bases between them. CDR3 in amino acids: CASSYFGQGGTGELFF. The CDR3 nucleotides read TGCGCCAGCAGCTATTTTGGCCAAGGGGGCACCGGGGAGCTGTTTTTT.

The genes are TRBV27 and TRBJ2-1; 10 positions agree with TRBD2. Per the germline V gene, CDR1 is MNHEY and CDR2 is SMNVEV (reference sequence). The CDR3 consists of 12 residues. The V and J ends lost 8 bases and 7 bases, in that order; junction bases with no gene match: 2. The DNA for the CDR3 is TGTGCCAGCCAGCGGGGGGGGAATGAGCAGTTCTTC. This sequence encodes CASQRGGNEQFF.

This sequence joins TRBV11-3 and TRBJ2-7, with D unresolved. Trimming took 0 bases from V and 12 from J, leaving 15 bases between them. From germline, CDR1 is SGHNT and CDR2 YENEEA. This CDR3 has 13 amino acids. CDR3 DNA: TGTGCCAGCAGCTTAGACCCCGGGTCTAAGATGTACTTC. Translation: CASSLDPGSKMYF.